Each of the 21 T cell receptor beta chains below was sequenced from the same sample in a study of T cells in Graves' hyperthyroidism and ophthalmopathy. The source material, RNA transcripts, was used to amplify TCR beta CDR3 regions. A first-round RT-PCR of the TCR CDR3 used the HTBI primer set. Via MiXCR, TCRdb re-called the multiplex PCR reads, giving one row per CDR3 protein. The data hold 690,000 or so distinct CDR3 sequences, with over 15% observed a single time. The sample consisted of blood. The receptors were sampled from a woman between 45 and 60 years old with Graves' hyperthyroidism that later progressed to Graves' ophthalmopathy.

This clonotype has more than one count but fewer than ten. One end of the junction varies from germline; a read error may be responsible. The rearrangement joins TRBV5-1 to TRBJ1-1, with D possibly being TRBD1 (5 bases). The CDR3 runs to 15 residues. Germline values: CDR1 SGHRS, CDR2 YFSETQ. The CDR3 DNA is TGCGCCAGCAGCTTTCTTGGGGGGTCGAACTCTGAAGCTTTCTTT. Its translation: CASSFLGGSNSEAFF. Together with reference TRBV5-1 and TRBJ1-1, the CDR3 gives the full variable domain: KAGVTQTPRYLIKTRGQQVTLSCSPISGHRSVSWYQQTPGQGLQFLFEYFSETQRNKGNFPGRFSGRQFSNSRSEMNVSTLELGDSALYLCASSFLGGSNSEAFFGQGTRLTVV.

This clonotype was seen ten or more times. V and J are TRBV11-2 and TRBJ1-2; 7 nucleotides agree with TRBD1. V trimming: 1 base; J trimming: 6 bases; junction bases outside the gene matches: 5. The length of the CDR3 is 14 residues. Germline V lookup: CDR1 SGHAT, CDR2 FQNNGV. The CDR3 nucleotides are TGTGCCAGCAGCTTAGCAGGGGGGCTCGATGGCTACACCTTC. The encoded protein is CASSLAGGLDGYTF.

This clonotype has only a few counts. The chain couples TRBV6-1 to TRBJ1-3; possibly TRBD1 for D (6 bases). The ends were cut back, 6 bases at V and 0 bases at J, with 18 bases in the middle. This CDR3 is 17 amino acids long. CDR1 MNHNS and CDR2 SASEGT come from the germline V gene. The DNA of the CDR3 is TGTGCCAGCAGGCCGGGACAACTTTCTCCCTCTGGAAACACCATATATTTT. The encoded protein is CASRPGQLSPSGNTIYF.

This rearrangement joins TRBV20-1 to TRBJ2-2; D is undetermined. This CDR3 has 14 residues. Per the germline V gene, CDR1 is DFQATT and CDR2 is SNEGSKA (reference sequence). Deletions cut 1 base from V and 6 bases from J, with 12 bases between. Here the CDR3 reads CSARVSNDAGELFF. The CDR3 DNA sequence: TGCAGTGCTAGAGTGTCTAACGATGCCGGGGAGCTGTTTTTT.

In this sample, this clonotype turned up many times. The chain joins TRBV7-2 to TRBJ1-2; 10 bases match TRBD1. This CDR3 is 14 amino acids long. Germline V gene data show CDR1 as SGHTA and CDR2 as FQGNSA. The trim removed 1 base at V and 4 bases at J, leaving 0 bases unmatched. CDR3 region: CASSLGQGAYGYTF. As DNA, the CDR3 is TGTGCCAGCAGCTTAGGACAGGGGGCCTATGGCTACACCTTC.

A few counts support this clonotype. The chain uses TRBV20-1 and TRBJ2-3, with 7 bases fitting TRBD2. The germline V gene encodes CDR1 DFQATT and CDR2 SNEGSKA (reference sequence). The CDR3 spans 14 residues. The V gene end was trimmed by 1 base and the J gene end by 0 bases; junction bases not matched to a gene: 1. The CDR3: CSARVAGSTDTQYF. In DNA, the CDR3 is TGCAGTGCTAGAGTAGCGGGTAGCACAGATACGCAGTATTTT.

This chain links TRBV27 with TRBJ1-6, with TRBD1 matching over 7 bases. This CDR3 has 17 residues. CDR1 is MNHEY and CDR2 is SMNVEV in the germline V gene (reference sequence). The J segment lost 8 bases and the V segment lost 6 bases, leaving 16 bases of the junction unmatched. The chain's CDR3 is CASRHHLKTGFDSPLHF. In DNA, the CDR3 is TGTGCCAGCAGACACCACCTTAAGACAGGGTTCGATTCACCCCTCCACTTT.

This clonotype was seen repeatedly, ten times or more. The chain is built from TRBV6-2 or TRBV6-3 and TRBJ1-5; D is unresolved. Germline V gene data show CDR1 as MNHEY and CDR2 as SVGEGT. V shed 2 bases and J shed 4 bases, with 3 bases lying between them. The CDR3 is made up of 12 amino acids. In nucleotides, the CDR3 is TGTGCCAGCAGTTACAGGAATCAGCCCCAGCATTTT. Translating it yields CASSYRNQPQHF.

This clonotype was seen only a few times. V is TRBV12-3 or TRBV12-4 and J is TRBJ1-4, with TRBD1 as a possible D gene (5 bases). V lost 7 bases and J lost 5, with 14 bases in between. This CDR3 is built from 14 residues. The CDR3 sequence is CASKPGTGNEKLFF. The CDR3 bases are TGTGCCAGCAAACCCGGGACGGGAAATGAAAAACTGTTTTTT.

This clonotype occurred many times. This sequence joins TRBV3-1 and TRBJ2-2; 8 bases line up with TRBD1. Trimming removed 4 bases from V and 13 bases from J; junction bases left unmatched: 11. From germline, CDR1 is LGHDT and CDR2 YNNKEL (reference sequence). The CDR3 runs 14 residues. The CDR3 coding sequence is TGTGCCAGCAGCCTCCACGGACAGGGCGGAAGGCTGTTTTTT. Residues: CASSLHGQGGRLFF.

This clonotype was counted between two and nine times. The V call is TRBV16, the J call TRBJ1-3; 7 bases map to TRBD1. The germline V gene has CDR1 KGHSY and CDR2 FQNENV. CDR3 length: 17 residues. The junction had 10 bases not matched to a gene; V was cut back by 3 bases and J by 2 bases. The CDR3, as DNA: TGTGCCAGCAGCCAGGAGGGACAGATGGGCCCTGGAAACACCATATATTTT. Translated, it gives CASSQEGQMGPGNTIYF.

This clonotype was counted ten times or more. The chain combines TRBV3-1 with TRBJ1-1, with 7 nucleotides matching TRBD1. Trimming removed 0 bases from V and 0 bases from J; junction bases left unmatched: 4. The CDR3 totals 16 residues. Germline CDR1 reads LGHDT; CDR2 reads YNNKEL (reference sequence). This CDR3 reads CASSQDPRGMNTEAFF. In DNA, the CDR3 is TGTGCCAGCAGCCAAGATCCCAGGGGGATGAACACTGAAGCTTTCTTT.

This clonotype was seen repeatedly, ten times or more. The rearrangement joins TRBV20-1 to TRBJ2-7; a weak D match, TRBD1 (5 bases). The V end was cut by 3 bases, the J end by 6 bases, with 12 bases between. The CDR3 loop spans 12 amino acids. Germline CDR1 reads DFQATT; CDR2 reads SNEGSKA (reference sequence). The CDR3 nucleotides are TGCAGTGCTAGGGACACGGCGATCGAGCAGTACTTC. Residues: CSARDTAIEQYF.

This clonotype was observed a handful of times. The V call is TRBV2, the J call TRBJ2-1; 7 bases are a match to TRBD2. This CDR3 spans 13 amino acids. After removal of 8 bases from V and 6 bases from J, the junction contained 7 bases not matched to a gene. Per germline, CDR1 SNHLY and CDR2 FYNNEI. CDR3 protein: CASGRARRNEQFF. The CDR3 bases are TGTGCCAGCGGGAGGGCCCGCCGCAATGAGCAGTTCTTC. Using reference TRBV2 and TRBJ2-1 for the parts outside the CDR3, the full variable domain is EPEVTQTPSHQVTQMGQEVILRCVPISNHLYFYWYRQILGQKVEFLVSFYNNEISEKSEIFDDQFSVERPDGSNFTLKIRSTKLEDSAMYFCASGRARRNEQFFGPGTRLTVL.

A note on this clonotype: A single base separates this from a much larger clone, so it may be a read error. The chain joins TRBV3-1 to TRBJ1-1; D remains ambiguous. Germline assignment: CDR1 LGHDT and CDR2 YNNKEL (reference sequence). This CDR3 is 15 amino acids long. The CDR3 nucleotides read TGTGCCAGCAGCCAAGGGGCGGTTGGTAACACTGAAGCTCTCTTT. This sequence encodes CASSQGAVGNTEALF.

This clonotype was found a few times. Possible read error: a much larger clone is one base away. The J gene is TRBJ2-2, the V gene TRBV12-3 or TRBV12-4; TRBD1 matches at 8 bases. The CDR3 sequence is 15 residues long. Losses at the gene ends were 6 bases for V and 7 bases for J; bases not matched to a gene: 10. The chain's CDR3 is CASSPGQGPDGELFF. CDR3 DNA: TGTGCCAGCAGCCCAGGACAGGGCCCCGACGGGGAGCTGTTTTTT.

The sample holds a few counts of this clonotype. This chain joins TRBV20-1 and TRBJ2-2; 9 nucleotides agree with TRBD2. There are 15 residues in the CDR3. J gave up 5 bases and V 3 bases, and 7 bases lay outside the gene matches. Germline V gene sequence: CDR1 DFQATT, CDR2 SNEGSKA (reference sequence). CDR3 nucleotides: TGCAGTGCTAGGGTGGCGGGGGGGCGGACCGGGGAGCTGTTTTTT. Protein sequence: CSARVAGGRTGELFF.

This clonotype was detected a few times. As the CDR3 is not closed by the conserved phenylalanine or tryptophan, this likely results from a read error. The J gene is TRBJ2-5, the V gene TRBV9; TRBD2 matches at 11 bases. Trimming removed 3 bases from V and 2 bases from J; junction bases left unmatched: 6. The CDR3 totals 16 residues. Germline V lookup: CDR1 SGDLS, CDR2 YYNGEE. CDR3 bases: TGTGCCAGCAGCGCGATACTAGCGGGGGATCAAGAGACCCAGTACCTC. Amino acid sequence: CASSAILAGDQETQYL.

This clonotype has only a few counts. The chain links TRBV12-3 or TRBV12-4 to TRBJ1-6; 7 bases align to TRBD1. The CDR3 is 13 amino acids. V gave up 4 bases and J gave up 9 bases; unmatched junction bases: 3. CDR3 DNA: TGTGCCAGCAGTTCCACAGGGGTTTCACCCCTCCACTTT. This sequence encodes CASSSTGVSPLHF.

This clonotype was counted a few times. The chain links TRBV7-8 to TRBJ1-1; the match to TRBD1 covers 7 bases. This CDR3 has 17 residues. Germline V CDR1 and CDR2: SGHVS, FQNEAQ. J lost 3 bases, V lost 1 base, and 11 bases had no gene match. In DNA, the CDR3 is TGTGCCAGCAGCTTAGAGGGGGGACAGCGGCGGGACACTGAAGCTTTCTTT. Its translation is CASSLEGGQRRDTEAFF. Complete variable domain (other parts from reference TRBV7-8 and TRBJ1-1): GAGVSQSPRYKVAKRGQDVALRCDPISGHVSLFWYQQALGQGPEFLTYFQNEAQLDKSGLPSDRFFAERPEGSVSTLKIQRTQQEDSAVYLCASSLEGGQRRDTEAFFGQGTRLTVV.

The chain couples TRBV19 to TRBJ1-6; D gene uncertain. Trimming stripped 4 bases from V and 9 bases from J, with 7 bases between. This CDR3 region has 12 residues. Germline V gene lookup returns CDR1 LNHDA and CDR2 SQIVND (reference sequence). CDR3 DNA: TGTGCCAGTAGTAACTCCGGTTCACCCCTCCACTTT. Translation gives CASSNSGSPLHF.